The 10 T cell receptor beta chains given below trace back to one sample, sequenced in a study of beta chain features in type 1 diabetes. Expressed TCRB transcripts were sequenced, since all the RNA that had been isolated was reverse transcribed. The data were produced by immunoSEQ multiplex PCR, yet TCRdb's version contains in-frame clones alone and is incomplete. This sample has about 160,000 clones; approximately 8.4% occur once, and the top ten carry over 2%. The sequencing sample was made of central memory CD4+ T cells from blood. Every receptor here comes from a woman between 18 and 30 years old in good health.

The V call is TRBV5-1, the J call TRBJ2-2; D not resolved. The CDR3 loop spans 14 amino acids. Germline lookup yields CDR1 SGHRS and CDR2 YFSETQ. V lost 2 bases and J 3 bases, leaving 8 bases between the germline ends. The chain's CDR3 is CASSLALHTGELFF. The DNA of the CDR3 is TGCGCCAGCAGCTTAGCGCTGCACACCGGGGAGCTGTTTTTT.

This clone was recorded a few times. This chain uses TRBV5-4 with TRBJ2-7; D is perhaps TRBD2 (5 bases). V lost 0 bases, J lost 2 bases, and 15 bases lay in between. The CDR3 is 16 residues long. Germline lookup yields CDR1 SGHNT and CDR2 YYREEE (reference sequence). CDR3 coding DNA: TGTGCCAGCAGCTTGGCAGGAGGCGGCTTAACCTACGAGCAGTACTTC. Translating it yields CASSLAGGGLTYEQYF.

The chain uses TRBV9 and TRBJ2-7, with 8 bases identical to TRBD2. The trim removed 2 bases at V and 0 bases at J, leaving 1 base unmatched. This CDR3 has 14 residues. Germline V gene data show CDR1 as SGDLS and CDR2 as YYNGEE. CDR3 nucleotide sequence: TGTGCCAGCAGCGTTAGCGGGAACTCCTACGAGCAGTACTTC. Translating gives CASSVSGNSYEQYF.

A few counts support this clone. The genes are TRBV7-9 and TRBJ2-1; 7 bases map to TRBD2. CDR1 and CDR2 from the germline V gene are SEHNR and FQNEAQ (reference sequence). The CDR3 spans 15 residues. V dropped 2 bases and J dropped 4; count of bases not matched to a gene: 5. Here the CDR3 reads CASSLSLAAYNEQFF. The DNA for the CDR3 is TGTGCCAGCAGCTTAAGTCTAGCGGCATACAATGAGCAGTTCTTC.

This sequence joins TRBV20-1 and TRBJ2-1, with TRBD1 matching 10 bases. V trimming: 5 bases; J trimming: 8 bases; junction bases outside the gene matches: 0. The germline gives CDR1 DFQATT, CDR2 SNEGSKA (reference sequence). The CDR3 sequence is 11 residues long. CDR3 amino acids: CSADRGHEQFF. As DNA, the CDR3 is TGCAGTGCTGACAGGGGGCATGAGCAGTTCTTC.

V usage is TRBV30 and J usage is TRBJ1-5; D remains unclear. The CDR3 contains 13 residues. The V end was cut by 1 base, the J end by 7 bases, with 11 bases between. Germline lookup yields CDR1 GTSNPN and CDR2 SVGIG (reference sequence). CDR3: CAWSAGSGQPQHF. As DNA, the CDR3 is TGTGCCTGGAGTGCCGGTAGCGGCCAGCCCCAGCATTTT.

This clone was seen a handful of times. V usage is TRBV10-3 and J usage is TRBJ2-3; no definite D call. V was clipped by 6 bases and J by 2 bases, with 3 bases between them. The germline V gene encodes CDR1 ENHRY and CDR2 SYGVKD. The length of the CDR3 is 11 residues. This CDR3 reads CAISNTDTQYF. CDR3 sequence (DNA): TGTGCCATCAGCAACACAGATACGCAGTATTTT.

This clone was counted only a few times. The J gene is TRBJ1-1, the V gene TRBV7-2; D is possibly TRBD1 (6 bases). Germline V gene lookup returns CDR1 SGHTA and CDR2 FQGNSA. This CDR3 spans 13 amino acids. The V and J ends lost 4 bases and 3 bases respectively, with 9 bases between them. CDR3: CASSSGQYTEAFF. CDR3 in DNA: TGTGCCAGCAGCTCCGGACAGTACACTGAAGCTTTCTTT.

This clone has a handful of counts. This rearrangement joins TRBV20-1 to TRBJ1-1, with TRBD1 identical over 7 bases. Germline trimming cut 6 bases from V and 6 bases from J; bases unmatched to any gene: 4. Germline CDR1 and CDR2: DFQATT and SNEGSKA (reference sequence). The CDR3 length is 11 residues. The CDR3, as DNA: TGCAGTGCCCAAGACAGGGCTGAAGCTTTCTTT. It is translated as CSAQDRAEAFF.

This rearrangement joins TRBV30 to TRBJ1-3; D unclear. This CDR3 is 13 amino acids long. V was clipped by 4 bases and J by 4 bases, with 11 bases between them. Per the germline V gene, CDR1 is GTSNPN and CDR2 is SVGIG (reference sequence). This CDR3 is CAWITRRGNTIYF. The CDR3 DNA reads as TGTGCCTGGATTACCAGGAGGGGAAACACCATATATTTT.